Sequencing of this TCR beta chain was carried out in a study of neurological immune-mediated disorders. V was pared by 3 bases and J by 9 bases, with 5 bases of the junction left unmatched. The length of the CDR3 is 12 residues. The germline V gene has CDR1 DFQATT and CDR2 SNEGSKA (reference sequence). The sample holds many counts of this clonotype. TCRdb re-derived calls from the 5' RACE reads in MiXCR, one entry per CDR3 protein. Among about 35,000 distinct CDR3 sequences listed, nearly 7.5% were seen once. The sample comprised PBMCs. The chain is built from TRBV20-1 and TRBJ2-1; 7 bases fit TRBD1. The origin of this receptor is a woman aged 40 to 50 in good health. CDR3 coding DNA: TGCAGTGCTAGCGGACAGGCCGGTGAGCAGTTCTTC. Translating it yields CSASGQAGEQFF.